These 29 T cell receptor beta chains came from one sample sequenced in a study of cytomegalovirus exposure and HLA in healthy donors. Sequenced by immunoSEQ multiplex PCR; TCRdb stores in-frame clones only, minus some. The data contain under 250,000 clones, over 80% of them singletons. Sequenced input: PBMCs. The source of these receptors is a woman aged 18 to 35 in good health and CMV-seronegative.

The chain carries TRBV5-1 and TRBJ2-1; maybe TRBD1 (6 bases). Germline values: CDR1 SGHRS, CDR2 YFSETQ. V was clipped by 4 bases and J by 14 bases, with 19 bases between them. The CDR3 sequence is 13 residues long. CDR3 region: CASSTPGGPGEFF. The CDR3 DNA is TGCGCCAGCAGCACCCCTGGGGGCCCAGGGGAGTTCTTC.

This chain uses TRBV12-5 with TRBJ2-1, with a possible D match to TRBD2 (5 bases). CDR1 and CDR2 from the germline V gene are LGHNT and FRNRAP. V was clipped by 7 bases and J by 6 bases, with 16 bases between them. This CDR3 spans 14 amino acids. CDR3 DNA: TGTGCTAGTGCCATCCTTCCTAGCACCAATGAGCAGTTCTTC. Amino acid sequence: CASAILPSTNEQFF.

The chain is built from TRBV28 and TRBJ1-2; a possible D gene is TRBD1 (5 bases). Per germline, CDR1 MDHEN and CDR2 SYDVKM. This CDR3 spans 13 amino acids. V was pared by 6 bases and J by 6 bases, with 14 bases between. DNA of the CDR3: TGTGCCAGCAGGAGGGACTCCTGGGATGGCTACACCTTC. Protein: CASRRDSWDGYTF.

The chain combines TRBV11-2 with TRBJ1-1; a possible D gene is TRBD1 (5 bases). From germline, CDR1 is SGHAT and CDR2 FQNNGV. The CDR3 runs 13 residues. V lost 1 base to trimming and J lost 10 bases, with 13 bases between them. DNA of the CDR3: TGTGCCAGCAGCTTAGCGGCGGTGAGGGGAGCTTTCTTT. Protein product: CASSLAAVRGAFF.

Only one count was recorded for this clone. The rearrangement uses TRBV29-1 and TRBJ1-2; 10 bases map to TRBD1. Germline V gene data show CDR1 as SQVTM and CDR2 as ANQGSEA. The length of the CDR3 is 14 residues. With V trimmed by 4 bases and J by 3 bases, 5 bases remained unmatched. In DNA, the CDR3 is TGCAGCGTTGGGAGACAGGGGGCGGACTATGGCTACACCTTC. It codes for CSVGRQGADYGYTF.

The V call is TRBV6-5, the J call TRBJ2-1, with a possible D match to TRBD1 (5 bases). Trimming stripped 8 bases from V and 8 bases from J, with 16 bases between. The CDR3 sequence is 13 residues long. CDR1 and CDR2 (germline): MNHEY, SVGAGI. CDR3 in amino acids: CASRWGLGDEQFF. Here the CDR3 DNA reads TGTGCCAGCCGGTGGGGCCTAGGGGATGAGCAGTTCTTC.

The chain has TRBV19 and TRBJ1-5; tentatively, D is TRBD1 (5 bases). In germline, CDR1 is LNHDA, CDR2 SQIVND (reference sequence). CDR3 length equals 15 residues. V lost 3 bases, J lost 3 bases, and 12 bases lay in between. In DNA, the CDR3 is TGTGCCAGTAGTATGATGGGGACCCTCAATCAGCCCCAGCATTTT. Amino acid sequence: CASSMMGTLNQPQHF.

The CDR3 protein is CASSLGQGVSYEQYF. The CDR3 coding sequence is TGTGCCAGCAGCTTGGGACAGGGTGTCTCCTACGAGCAGTACTTC. This sequence joins TRBV5-6 and TRBJ2-7; TRBD1 aligns across 7 bases. The CDR3 length is 15 residues. The V gene end was trimmed by 0 bases and the J gene end by 0 bases; junction bases not matched to a gene: 3. Germline CDR1 SGHDT, CDR2 YYEEEE.

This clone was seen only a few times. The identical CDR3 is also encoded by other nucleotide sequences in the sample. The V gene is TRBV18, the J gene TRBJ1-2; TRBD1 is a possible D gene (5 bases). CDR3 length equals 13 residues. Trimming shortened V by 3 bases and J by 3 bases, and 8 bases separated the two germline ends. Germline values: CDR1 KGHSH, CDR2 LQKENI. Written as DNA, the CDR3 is TGTGCCAGCTCACCCGGGACTGACTATGGCTACACCTTC. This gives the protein CASSPGTDYGYTF.

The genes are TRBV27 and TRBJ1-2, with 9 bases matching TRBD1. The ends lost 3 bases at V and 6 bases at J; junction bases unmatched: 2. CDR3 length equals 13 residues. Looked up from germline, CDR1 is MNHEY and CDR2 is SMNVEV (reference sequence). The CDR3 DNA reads TGTGCCAGCAGTTTGGGGACAGGGAATGGCTACACCTTC. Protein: CASSLGTGNGYTF.

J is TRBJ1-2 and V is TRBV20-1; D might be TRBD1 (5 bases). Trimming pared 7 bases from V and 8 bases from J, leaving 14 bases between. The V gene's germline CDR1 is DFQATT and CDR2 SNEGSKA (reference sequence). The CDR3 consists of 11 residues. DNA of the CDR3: TGCAGTGTCCTGGGGGGATGGGGCTACACCTTC. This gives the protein CSVLGGWGYTF.

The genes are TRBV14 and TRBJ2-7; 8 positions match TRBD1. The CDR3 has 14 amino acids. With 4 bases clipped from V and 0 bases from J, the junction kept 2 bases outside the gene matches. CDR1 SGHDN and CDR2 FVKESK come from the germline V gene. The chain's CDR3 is CASSRDRSSYEQYF. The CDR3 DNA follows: TGTGCCAGCAGCCGGGACAGGAGCTCCTACGAGCAGTACTTC.

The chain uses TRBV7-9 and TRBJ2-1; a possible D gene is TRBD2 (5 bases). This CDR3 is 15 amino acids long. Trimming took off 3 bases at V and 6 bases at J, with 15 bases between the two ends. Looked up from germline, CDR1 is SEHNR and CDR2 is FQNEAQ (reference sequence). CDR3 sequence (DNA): TGTGCCAGCAGCTTGCCAGAGGGTCGAAGCAATGAGCAGTTCTTC. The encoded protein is CASSLPEGRSNEQFF.

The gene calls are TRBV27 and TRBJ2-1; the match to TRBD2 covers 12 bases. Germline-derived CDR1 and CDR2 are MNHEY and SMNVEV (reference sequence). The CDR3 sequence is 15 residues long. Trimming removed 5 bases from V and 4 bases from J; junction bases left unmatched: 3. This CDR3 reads CASSRLAGVYNEQFF. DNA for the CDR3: TGTGCCAGCAGTCGACTAGCGGGGGTATACAATGAGCAGTTCTTC.

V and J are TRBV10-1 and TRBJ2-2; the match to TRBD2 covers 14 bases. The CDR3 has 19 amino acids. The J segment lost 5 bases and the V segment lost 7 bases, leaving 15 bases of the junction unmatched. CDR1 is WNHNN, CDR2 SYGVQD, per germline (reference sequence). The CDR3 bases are TGCGCCAGCATCCCAAAGGGACTAGCGGGAGATTGTAGTACCGGGGAGCTGTTTTTT. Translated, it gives CASIPKGLAGDCSTGELFF.

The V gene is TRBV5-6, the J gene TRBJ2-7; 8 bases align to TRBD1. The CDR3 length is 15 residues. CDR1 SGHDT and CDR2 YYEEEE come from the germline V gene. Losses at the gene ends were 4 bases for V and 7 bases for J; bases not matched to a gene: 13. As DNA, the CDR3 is TGTGCCAGCAGCGTTTCCGGGACAGGTTCTAAGGAGCAGTACTTC. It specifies CASSVSGTGSKEQYF.

The CDR3 here is CASSPWLGPNQPQHF. Here the CDR3 DNA reads TGTGCCAGTAGTCCGTGGCTGGGCCCGAATCAGCCCCAGCATTTT. The rearrangement joins TRBV19 to TRBJ1-5; no firm D call. The CDR3 covers 15 residues. CDR1 and CDR2 (germline): LNHDA, SQIVND (reference sequence). V was trimmed by 5 bases and J by 4 bases, leaving 15 bases between them.

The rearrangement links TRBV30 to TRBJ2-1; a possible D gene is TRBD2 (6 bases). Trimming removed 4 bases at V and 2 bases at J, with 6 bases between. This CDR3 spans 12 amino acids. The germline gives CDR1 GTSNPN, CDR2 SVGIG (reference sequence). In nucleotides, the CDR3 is TGTGCCTGGACTAGCGCCTACAATGAGCAGTTCTTC. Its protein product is CAWTSAYNEQFF.

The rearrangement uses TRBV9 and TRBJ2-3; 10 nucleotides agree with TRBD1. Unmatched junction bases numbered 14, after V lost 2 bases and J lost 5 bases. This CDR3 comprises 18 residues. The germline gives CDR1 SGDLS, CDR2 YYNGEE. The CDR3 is CASSVGDGRTGGVDTQYF. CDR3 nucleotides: TGTGCCAGCAGCGTCGGAGACGGGAGGACAGGGGGTGTAGATACGCAGTATTTT.

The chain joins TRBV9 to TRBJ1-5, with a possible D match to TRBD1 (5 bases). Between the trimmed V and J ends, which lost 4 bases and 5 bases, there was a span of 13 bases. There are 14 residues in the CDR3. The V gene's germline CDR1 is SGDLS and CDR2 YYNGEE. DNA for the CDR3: TGTGCCAGCAGCCCCAGCATAGGGGATCAGCCCCAGCATTTT. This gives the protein CASSPSIGDQPQHF.

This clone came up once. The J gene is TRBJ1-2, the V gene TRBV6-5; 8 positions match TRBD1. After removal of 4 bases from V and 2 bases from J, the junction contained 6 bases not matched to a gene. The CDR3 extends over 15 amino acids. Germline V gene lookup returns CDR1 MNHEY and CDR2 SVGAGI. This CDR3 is CASSSPGGPNYGYTF. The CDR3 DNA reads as TGTGCCAGCAGTTCCCCAGGGGGCCCAAACTATGGCTACACCTTC.

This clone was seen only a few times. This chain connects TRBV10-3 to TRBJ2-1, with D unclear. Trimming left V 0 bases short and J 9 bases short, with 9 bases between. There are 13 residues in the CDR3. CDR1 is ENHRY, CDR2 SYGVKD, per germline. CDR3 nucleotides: TGTGCCATCAGTGAGTCCCTAGACCCTGAGCAGTTCTTC. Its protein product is CAISESLDPEQFF.

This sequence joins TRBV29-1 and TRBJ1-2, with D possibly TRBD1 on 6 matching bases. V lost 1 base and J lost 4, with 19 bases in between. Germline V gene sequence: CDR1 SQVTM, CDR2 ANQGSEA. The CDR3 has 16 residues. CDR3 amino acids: CSVEAPGTPIGYGYTF. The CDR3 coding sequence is TGCAGCGTTGAAGCGCCCGGGACACCTATCGGCTATGGCTACACCTTC.

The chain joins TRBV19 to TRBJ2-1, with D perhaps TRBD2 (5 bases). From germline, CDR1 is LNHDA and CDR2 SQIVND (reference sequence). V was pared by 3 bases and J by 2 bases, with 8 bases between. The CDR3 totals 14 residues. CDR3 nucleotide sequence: TGTGCCAGTAGTATTGGGGAGCCCTACAATGAGCAGTTCTTC. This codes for CASSIGEPYNEQFF.

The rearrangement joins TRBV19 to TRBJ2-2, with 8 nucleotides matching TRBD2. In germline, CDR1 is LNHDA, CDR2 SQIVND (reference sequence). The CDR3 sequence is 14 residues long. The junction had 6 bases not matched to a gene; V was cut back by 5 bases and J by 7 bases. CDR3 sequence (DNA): TGTGCCAGTAGTTGGGCGGGACTAGGCGGGGAGCTGTTTTTT. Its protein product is CASSWAGLGGELFF.

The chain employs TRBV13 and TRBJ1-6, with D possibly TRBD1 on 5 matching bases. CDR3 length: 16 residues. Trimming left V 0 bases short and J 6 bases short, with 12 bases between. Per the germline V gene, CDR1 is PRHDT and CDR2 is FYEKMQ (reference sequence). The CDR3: CASSLGGGRGNSPLHF. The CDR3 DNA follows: TGTGCCAGCAGCTTAGGGGGAGGGAGGGGTAATTCACCCCTCCACTTT.

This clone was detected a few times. The CDR3 reads CASSVHLQGNYGYTF. In DNA form, the CDR3 reads TGTGCCAGCAGCGTTCACCTTCAGGGTAACTATGGCTACACCTTC. The V gene is TRBV2, the J gene TRBJ1-2, with D maybe TRBD1 (5 bases). Germline V gives CDR1 SNHLY, CDR2 FYNNEI. Trimming pared 6 bases from V and 1 base from J, leaving 15 bases between. The CDR3 spans 15 residues.

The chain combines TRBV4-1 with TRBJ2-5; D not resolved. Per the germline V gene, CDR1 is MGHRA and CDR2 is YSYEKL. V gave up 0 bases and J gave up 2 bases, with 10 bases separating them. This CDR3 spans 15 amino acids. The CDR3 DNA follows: TGCGCCAGCAGCCAAGAAAGTGACCCTCAAGAGACCCAGTACTTC. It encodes CASSQESDPQETQYF.

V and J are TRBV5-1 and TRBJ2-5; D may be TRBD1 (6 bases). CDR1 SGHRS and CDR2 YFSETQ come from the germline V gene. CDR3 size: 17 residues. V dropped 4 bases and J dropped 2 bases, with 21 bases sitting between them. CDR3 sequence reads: CASSPPGGGGGQETQYF. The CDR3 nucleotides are TGCGCCAGCAGCCCCCCTGGGGGCGGTGGTGGGCAAGAGACCCAGTACTTC.